These 11 T cell receptor beta chains share one sample of origin, sequenced in a study of T cells in Graves' hyperthyroidism and ophthalmopathy. RNA transcripts served as the template for amplifying TCR beta CDR3 regions. RT-PCR in the first round (using the HTBI primer set) targeted the TCR CDR3. MiXCR, run by TCRdb on the multiplex PCR reads, gives a single entry per CDR3 protein. The sample has some 270,000 distinct CDR3 sequences, 12% to 15% seen once. Specimen: blood. These TCRs come from a middle-aged woman with Graves' hyperthyroidism.

This clonotype appeared many times. The chain employs TRBV6-1 and TRBJ2-7; TRBD2 matches at 14 bases. CDR1 MNHNS and CDR2 SASEGT come from the germline V gene. The V segment lost 6 bases and the J segment 1 base; nucleotides outside the gene matches: 5. The CDR3 loop spans 16 amino acids. In nucleotides, the CDR3 is TGTGCCAGCAGCCAGGGGACTAGCGGGGGATCCTACGAGCAGTACTTC. It translates to CASSQGTSGGSYEQYF.

The chain joins TRBV5-4 to TRBJ2-1, with 14 positions matching TRBD2. CDR3 length: 17 amino acids. V lost 3 bases, J lost 8 bases, and 10 bases stayed unmatched. CDR1 SGHNT and CDR2 YYREEE come from the germline V gene (reference sequence). CDR3 sequence: CASSSGTSGSLGDEQFF. Here the CDR3 DNA reads TGTGCCAGCAGCTCGGGGACTAGCGGGAGTTTAGGTGATGAGCAGTTCTTC.

This chain connects TRBV10-3 to TRBJ2-2; perhaps TRBD1 as D (5 bases). CDR3 size: 13 residues. Germline V gene lookup returns CDR1 ENHRY and CDR2 SYGVKD. V lost 7 bases and J 6 bases, leaving 12 bases between the germline ends. The CDR3 reads CAITSGRAGELFF. The CDR3 DNA reads as TGTGCCATCACTTCAGGGCGTGCCGGGGAGCTGTTTTTT.

The V gene is TRBV5-1, the J gene TRBJ2-2, with D possibly matching TRBD2 (6 bases). From germline, CDR1 is SGHRS and CDR2 YFSETQ. V was pared by 0 bases and J by 3 bases, with 9 bases between. The CDR3 extends over 15 amino acids. Here the CDR3 reads CASSLERAYTGELFF. The CDR3 DNA sequence: TGCGCCAGCAGCTTGGAGCGGGCGTACACCGGGGAGCTGTTTTTT. Full variable domain (outside the CDR3, taken from reference TRBV5-1 and TRBJ2-2): KAGVTQTPRYLIKTRGQQVTLSCSPISGHRSVSWYQQTPGQGLQFLFEYFSETQRNKGNFPGRFSGRQFSNSRSEMNVSTLELGDSALYLCASSLERAYTGELFFGEGSRLTVL.

This clonotype was counted at least ten times. The chain carries TRBV29-1 and TRBJ2-3, with 8 nucleotides matching TRBD2. Germline CDR1 reads SQVTM; CDR2 reads ANQGSEA. Trimming at V came to 7 bases and at J to 1 base, leaving 16 bases not matched to a gene. The CDR3 has 17 amino acids. CDR3 protein: CSGIGVGGRPRTDTQYF. The DNA of the CDR3 is TGCAGCGGGATAGGGGTAGGCGGGAGGCCCCGCACAGATACGCAGTATTTT.

This clonotype was seen a few times. This sequence joins TRBV4-2 and TRBJ2-7; D assignment may be TRBD1 or TRBD2 (6 bases each). The CDR3 is 16 residues long. Germline V gene data show CDR1 as LGHNA and CDR2 as YNFKEQ. V dropped 4 bases and J dropped 0 bases, with 16 bases sitting between them. Here the CDR3 reads CASSPRRGASSYEQYF. CDR3 nucleotides: TGTGCCAGCAGCCCGCGGAGGGGGGCATCCTCCTACGAGCAGTACTTC.

This clonotype was detected a few times. The chain employs TRBV24-1 and TRBJ2-6; TRBD1 might be the D (6 bases). The CDR3 runs 18 residues. The germline gives CDR1 KGHDR, CDR2 SFDVKD. V lost 2 bases, J lost 4 bases, and 17 bases lay in between. CDR3 region: CATSDSKRGNPGANVLTF. DNA of the CDR3: TGTGCCACCAGTGATTCTAAGAGGGGGAACCCCGGGGCCAACGTCCTGACTTTC.

This clonotype was counted ten times or more. The CDR3 loop is CASSYRPGQGARQPQHF. The CDR3 DNA reads TGTGCCAGCAGCTACCGACCGGGACAGGGGGCACGGCAGCCCCAGCATTTT. The rearrangement joins TRBV2 to TRBJ1-5; 12 positions agree with TRBD1. CDR3 length: 17 amino acids. With 6 bases clipped from V and 7 bases from J, the junction kept 13 bases outside the gene matches. Germline values: CDR1 SNHLY, CDR2 FYNNEI.

This rearrangement joins TRBV20-1 to TRBJ1-1; 8 bases agree with TRBD1. The length of the CDR3 is 13 residues. Germline CDR1 DFQATT, CDR2 SNEGSKA (reference sequence). The trim removed 3 bases at V and 13 bases at J, leaving 13 bases unmatched. The CDR3 DNA reads as TGCAGTGCTAGCGGACAGGGAATGGCAATTGATTTCTTT. This codes for CSASGQGMAIDFF.

This chain connects TRBV16 to TRBJ1-1; D not certain. Germline CDR1 and CDR2: KGHSY and FQNENV. V was clipped by 0 bases and J by 2 bases, with 7 bases between them. CDR3 size: 14 residues. The CDR3 DNA follows: TGTGCCAGCAGCCAATCTTCATTTAACACTGAAGCTTTCTTT. Translation: CASSQSSFNTEAFF. Variable domain in full (rest from reference TRBV16 and TRBJ1-1): GEEVAQTPKHLVRGEGQKAKLYCAPIKGHSYVFWYQQVLKNEFKFLISFQNENVFDETGMPKERFSAKCLPNSPCSLEIQATKLEDSAVYFCASSQSSFNTEAFFGQGTRLTVV.

There are many counts of this clonotype. This chain connects TRBV11-2 to TRBJ1-2; D might be TRBD1 (6 bases). V was clipped by 1 base and J by 2 bases, with 11 bases between them. CDR3 length equals 15 residues. Germline CDR1 is SGHAT and CDR2 is FQNNGV. Written as DNA, the CDR3 is TGTGCCAGCAGCTTAGCGTCAGGGGTCAACTATGGCTACACCTTC. The encoded protein is CASSLASGVNYGYTF.